The 18 T cell receptor beta chains below come from one sample, sequenced in a study of a mutant IDH1 vaccine in newly diagnosed glioma (dated by TCRdb to the early 2020s). The intended sense of this specimen's time point label: week 47, end of study. Every vaccine dose consisted of 300 ug of a 20-mer mutant IDH1 peptide in Montanide, administered subcutaneously together with topical imiquimod. What these receptors recognize is not known. Receptor libraries were prepared by the immunoSEQ multiplex PCR assay. TCRdb holds this immuneACCESS table with in-frame rearrangements only. Some clones are missing; in checked studies, unresolved V genes explain under half, and the rest has no known cause. This sample is represented by about 94,000 clones; 85% to 90% of them were singletons. The ten largest clones add up to 0.77% of the sample. Sequences were derived from PBMCs, sampled from a glioma patient whose treatment included an IDH1 peptide vaccine. These receptors all come from a woman between 45 and 60 years old with glioma.

In this sample, this clone turned up once. The junction differs from germline at one of its ends, possibly a read error. CDR3 nucleotide sequence: TGTGCCAGCAGTGAAGCTGCCGTGGACAGGGGTAACCGGGGAGCTGTTTTT. It yields the protein CASSEAAVDRGNRGAVF. The V gene is TRBV6-1, the J gene TRBJ2-2, with 9 bases that match TRBD1. From germline, CDR1 is MNHNS and CDR2 SASEGT. The CDR3 length is 17 residues.

This CDR3 is CASSLFASGRGETQYF. The CDR3 DNA reads TGTGCCAGCAGTTTATTCGCTAGCGGGAGGGGGGAGACCCAGTACTTC. The chain links TRBV27 to TRBJ2-5; 12 bases fit TRBD2. The V gene end was trimmed by 1 base and the J gene end by 5 bases; junction bases not matched to a gene: 5. Germline CDR1 is MNHEY and CDR2 is SMNVEV (reference sequence). The CDR3 is 16 amino acids.

J is TRBJ2-6 and V is TRBV4-1; 12 positions agree with TRBD2. This CDR3 is built from 19 residues. After removal of 2 bases from V and 2 bases from J, the junction contained 7 bases not matched to a gene. CDR1 MGHRA and CDR2 YSYEKL come from the germline V gene. For the CDR3, the DNA is TGCGCCAGCAGCCAACGGGCTAGCGGGAGGGCCACTGGGGCCAACGTCCTGACTTTC. It codes for CASSQRASGRATGANVLTF.

The rearrangement uses TRBV6-1 and TRBJ1-1; TRBD1 is a possible D gene (5 bases). This CDR3 has 14 amino acids. Per germline, CDR1 MNHNS and CDR2 SASEGT. The ends were cut back, 1 base at V and 10 bases at J, with 16 bases in the middle. CDR3 residues: CASSEDPGRRVAFF. DNA of the CDR3: TGTGCCAGCAGTGAAGACCCGGGACGTCGGGTAGCTTTCTTT.

There are a few counts of this clone. The J gene is TRBJ2-7, the V gene TRBV19; D perhaps matches TRBD1 (6 bases). The V end was cut by 7 bases, the J end by 2 bases, with 12 bases between. Germline lookup yields CDR1 LNHDA and CDR2 SQIVND (reference sequence). The CDR3 contains 13 residues. Here the CDR3 DNA reads TGTGCCAGTAAAAGAACAGGGACCTACGAGCAGTACTTC. Translated: CASKRTGTYEQYF.

J is TRBJ1-3 and V is TRBV30, with unresolved D. Germline V gene lookup returns CDR1 GTSNPN and CDR2 SVGIG (reference sequence). The CDR3 extends over 12 amino acids. With 4 bases removed from V and 1 base from J, the gap between germline ends came to 5 bases. The CDR3 protein is CAWKESGNTIYF. DNA of the CDR3: TGTGCCTGGAAGGAGTCTGGAAACACCATATATTTT.

The table lists this clone with a count of one. The chain has TRBV6-5 and TRBJ2-2; D gene uncertain. Germline-derived CDR1 and CDR2 are MNHEY and SVGAGI. This CDR3 region has 14 residues. The germline V and J ends were trimmed by 2 bases and 6 bases, with 10 bases remaining between them. Here the CDR3 reads CASSYDQIPGELFF. The CDR3 DNA is TGTGCCAGCAGTTACGATCAGATCCCCGGGGAGCTGTTTTTT.

The chain joins TRBV10-3 to TRBJ1-4, with TRBD1 matching over 9 bases. Germline V gene data show CDR1 as ENHRY and CDR2 as SYGVKD. V lost 2 bases to trimming and J lost 0 bases; unmatched junction nucleotides: 4. The CDR3 has 17 amino acids. The CDR3 sequence is CAISEPDRGATNEKLFF. For the CDR3, the DNA is TGTGCCATCAGTGAGCCGGACAGGGGTGCAACTAATGAAAAACTGTTTTTT.

J is TRBJ2-7 and V is TRBV6-5; no clear D. This CDR3 region has 14 residues. V shed 7 bases and J shed 6 bases, with 19 bases lying between them. Germline lookup yields CDR1 MNHEY and CDR2 SVGAGI. The CDR3 protein is CASKPMVGSGEQYF. DNA for the CDR3: TGTGCCAGCAAACCCATGGTTGGGTCGGGCGAGCAGTACTTC.

This clone was seen only a few times. The rearrangement uses TRBV5-8 and TRBJ2-2, with 12 bases aligning to TRBD2. Germline trimming cut 0 bases from V and 5 bases from J; bases unmatched to any gene: 5. Germline V CDR1 and CDR2: SGHTS, YDEGEE. CDR3 length: 17 residues. The CDR3: CASSLELAGGPTGELFF. DNA of the CDR3: TGTGCCAGCAGCTTGGAGCTAGCGGGAGGGCCGACCGGGGAGCTGTTTTTT.

This chain uses TRBV9 with TRBJ2-6, with a tentative D call TRBD1 (6 bases). V gave up 3 bases and J gave up 2 bases, with 12 bases separating them. The CDR3 runs to 16 residues. Germline V lookup: CDR1 SGDLS, CDR2 YYNGEE. The CDR3, as DNA: TGTGCCAGCAGCGCCCGGACAGTCCCTGGGGCCAACGTCCTGACTTTC. Amino acid sequence: CASSARTVPGANVLTF. The variable domain in full, with the rest retrieved from reference TRBV9 and TRBJ2-6, is DSGVTQTPKHLITATGQRVTLRCSPRSGDLSVYWYQQSLDQGLQFLIQYYNGEERAKGNILERFSAQQFPDLHSELNLSSLELGDSALYFCASSARTVPGANVLTFGAGSRLTVL.

This rearrangement joins TRBV4-1 to TRBJ1-3; possibly TRBD1 for D (5 bases). The germline V and J ends were trimmed by 1 base and 0 bases, with 25 bases remaining between them. The CDR3 extends over 21 amino acids. From germline, CDR1 is MGHRA and CDR2 YSYEKL. The CDR3 DNA follows: TGCGCCAGCAGCCAAGGGGTGGTGCCGGGACGGCGAATTTCCTCTGGAAACACCATATATTTT. Translated, it gives CASSQGVVPGRRISSGNTIYF.

This chain connects TRBV28 to TRBJ2-5; D possibly corresponds to TRBD1 (5 bases). The J call may be in error: the DNA end matches TRBJ2-7 better. This CDR3 has 12 amino acids. Germline CDR1 is MDHEN and CDR2 is SYDVKM. The CDR3 DNA follows: TGTGCCAGCAGTTTAGCAGGGTTCGAGCAGTACTTC. Translating it yields CASSLAGFEQYF.

This clone has more than one count but fewer than ten. CDR3 residues: CASSSYRDLGNYGYTF. The CDR3 DNA reads TGTGCCAGCAGCTCATACAGGGACTTGGGTAACTATGGCTACACCTTC. This rearrangement joins TRBV7-9 to TRBJ1-2; D perhaps matches TRBD1 (6 bases). The CDR3 totals 16 residues. Germline assignment: CDR1 SEHNR and CDR2 FQNEAQ (reference sequence). V lost 4 bases and J 1 base, leaving 16 bases between the germline ends.

The V and J genes are TRBV27 and TRBJ2-5; perhaps TRBD2 as D (7 bases). With the DNA end fitting TRBJ2-7 better, the J assignment may be wrong. CDR1 MNHEY and CDR2 SMNVEV come from the germline V gene (reference sequence). CDR3 length: 16 residues. CDR3 bases: TGTGCCAGCAGTGTCCGCTGGGGGGGGCACTCCTACGAGCAGTACTTC. It specifies CASSVRWGGHSYEQYF.

This rearrangement joins TRBV5-1 to TRBJ2-2; weak D call: TRBD2 (5 bases). This CDR3 is 13 amino acids long. Germline V CDR1 and CDR2: SGHRS, YFSETQ. V was shortened by 1 base and J by 9 bases, with 10 bases between the two germline ends. The CDR3 nucleotides are TGCGCCAGCAGCTTGAGTGGGAGCCGGGAGCTGTTTTTT. It translates to CASSLSGSRELFF.

The genes are TRBV9 and TRBJ2-1; 7 bases line up with TRBD1. V shed 3 bases, J shed 0 bases, and the junction held 6 bases outside the gene matches. Germline CDR1 reads SGDLS; CDR2 reads YYNGEE. The length of the CDR3 is 16 residues. This chain's CDR3 is CASSEFGDSSYNEQFF. The CDR3 DNA is TGTGCCAGCAGCGAGTTCGGGGACAGCTCCTACAATGAGCAGTTCTTC.

This rearrangement joins TRBV29-1 to TRBJ1-4; D is unclear. The CDR3 runs 13 residues. Trimming took off 0 bases at V and 8 bases at J, with 10 bases between the two ends. Germline loops: CDR1 SQVTM, CDR2 ANQGSEA. The CDR3 DNA sequence: TGCAGCGTTGAAGAAAGGGAGGGAGAAAAACTGTTTTTT. Its protein product is CSVEEREGEKLFF.